One and the same sample provided the 17 T cell receptor beta chains below, sequenced in a study of T cell changes during pregnancy in multiple sclerosis. Some clones are missing from TCRdb's copy, which holds only in-frame ones; the method was immunoSEQ multiplex PCR. The sample shows about 80,000 clones, 92% of them seen only once. Specimen: peripheral blood, collected before pregnancy. The receptors were gathered from a female donor with multiple sclerosis, enrolled in a pregnancy study.

This chain connects TRBV6-1 to TRBJ1-4; maybe TRBD1 (6 bases). The CDR3 contains 14 residues. The germline V and J ends were trimmed by 8 bases and 8 bases, with 18 bases remaining between them. Per germline, CDR1 MNHNS and CDR2 SASEGT. The CDR3 spells CASRKGVREEKLFF. CDR3 in DNA: TGTGCCAGCCGCAAGGGGGTCCGGGAAGAAAAACTGTTTTTT.

The rearrangement uses TRBV21-1 and TRBJ1-2; the table names TRBD1, a call not compared with the DNA. TRBV21-1 is marked as a pseudogene. CDR3 length: 16 residues. CDR3 nucleotides: TGTGCCAGCAGCAAAAGGGTACCGGGACAGGGTAAAGGCTACACCTTC. Amino acid sequence: CASSKRVPGQGKGYTF.

The gene calls are TRBV6-5 and TRBJ1-2, with TRBD1 identical over 8 bases. Trimming cost V 8 bases and J 6 bases; bases outside gene matches: 11. The CDR3 sequence is 14 residues long. Germline values: CDR1 MNHEY, CDR2 SVGAGI. CDR3 region: CASRRWTGQDGYTF. DNA of the CDR3: TGTGCCAGCCGACGGTGGACAGGGCAGGATGGCTACACCTTC.

This clone was counted only a few times. This rearrangement joins TRBV4-1 to TRBJ1-1; 8 positions agree with TRBD1. The V segment lost 1 base and the J segment 10 bases; nucleotides outside the gene matches: 11. CDR3 length: 15 residues. From germline, CDR1 is MGHRA and CDR2 YSYEKL. The CDR3 DNA reads TGCGCCAGCAGCCAAGTGGGTACCCGCGACAGGGGAGCTTTCTTT. It encodes CASSQVGTRDRGAFF.

The chain is built from TRBV11-1 and TRBJ1-2, with a possible D match to TRBD1 (5 bases). CDR3 size: 13 residues. Per the germline V gene, CDR1 is SGHAT and CDR2 is FQDESV (reference sequence). V was trimmed by 5 bases and J by 7 bases, leaving 14 bases between them. The CDR3 DNA follows: TGTGCCAGCAGCCTGGAGGGGCAAGGTGGCTACACCTTC. Translated: CASSLEGQGGYTF.

This sequence joins TRBV27 and TRBJ2-7, with 7 nucleotides matching TRBD1. The CDR3 covers 11 residues. Trimming at V came to 10 bases and at J to 2 bases, leaving 2 bases not matched to a gene. Germline loops: CDR1 MNHEY, CDR2 SMNVEV (reference sequence). The CDR3 region is CAIGTAYEQYF. DNA of the CDR3: TGTGCCATCGGGACAGCCTACGAGCAGTACTTC.

V usage is TRBV6-6 and J usage is TRBJ2-3; TRBD2 matches 10 bases. Germline-derived CDR1 and CDR2 are MNHNY and SVGAGI (reference sequence). The CDR3 totals 14 residues. The V segment lost 5 bases and the J segment 7 bases; nucleotides outside the gene matches: 6. The CDR3 DNA sequence: TGTGCCAGCAGTGAGCGGGGGGGCCTTTATACGCAGTATTTT. Its protein product is CASSERGGLYTQYF.

Written as DNA, the CDR3 is TGTGCCAGCAGCTTAGATGAGGGGGGGACTTCCTACAATGAGCAGTTCTTC. It yields the protein CASSLDEGGTSYNEQFF. The V gene is TRBV7-8, the J gene TRBJ2-1, with D possibly being TRBD2 (7 bases). Trimming cost V 1 base and J 1 base, with 14 bases left between them. The germline V gene encodes CDR1 SGHVS and CDR2 FQNEAQ. This CDR3 has 17 amino acids.

The rearrangement links TRBV19 to TRBJ1-1; a possible D gene is TRBD1 (6 bases). The V gene lost 6 bases and the J gene lost 4 bases, with 15 bases spanning the gap. Germline loops: CDR1 LNHDA, CDR2 SQIVND (reference sequence). The CDR3 runs to 14 residues. The DNA for the CDR3 is TGTGCCAGTAGGACCGGGAAAGGGGGCACTGAAGCTTTCTTT. Protein sequence: CASRTGKGGTEAFF. Full variable domain (rest looked up from reference TRBV19 and TRBJ1-1): DGGITQSPKYLFRKEGQNVTLSCEQNLNHDAMYWYRQDPGQGLRLIYYSQIVNDFQKGDIAEGYSVSREKKESFPLTVTSAQKNPTAFYLCASRTGKGGTEAFFGQGTRLTVV.

This chain joins TRBV6-1 and TRBJ1-6, with TRBD1 matching over 9 bases. The junction had 16 bases not matched to a gene; V was cut back by 3 bases and J by 7 bases. CDR1 and CDR2 (germline): MNHNS, SASEGT. This CDR3 is 19 amino acids long. CDR3 amino acids: CASSDPVSGTGYNNSPLHF. The DNA for the CDR3 is TGTGCCAGCAGTGACCCCGTCTCCGGGACAGGGTATAACAATTCACCCCTCCACTTT.

The chain combines TRBV2 with TRBJ1-1, with D possibly TRBD1 on 6 matching bases. The germline V and J ends were trimmed by 8 bases and 0 bases, with 10 bases remaining between them. Per germline, CDR1 SNHLY and CDR2 FYNNEI. CDR3 length equals 13 residues. CDR3 loop: CASGQSMNTEAFF. CDR3 DNA sequence: TGTGCCAGCGGACAGTCCATGAACACTGAAGCTTTCTTT. Looking up the rest from reference TRBV2 and TRBJ1-1 gives the full variable domain: EPEVTQTPSHQVTQMGQEVILRCVPISNHLYFYWYRQILGQKVEFLVSFYNNEISEKSEIFDDQFSVERPDGSNFTLKIRSTKLEDSAMYFCASGQSMNTEAFFGQGTRLTVV.

This clone was observed many times. The chain joins TRBV4-1 to TRBJ2-7, with D maybe TRBD2 (5 bases). This CDR3 comprises 15 residues. V was trimmed by 1 base and J by 3 bases, leaving 13 bases between them. Germline values: CDR1 MGHRA, CDR2 YSYEKL. The CDR3 spells CASSQGPGDIYEQYF. CDR3 DNA sequence: TGCGCCAGCAGCCAAGGGCCCGGGGATATCTACGAGCAGTACTTC.

V usage is TRBV19 and J usage is TRBJ1-5; 9 bases align to TRBD1. The CDR3 extends over 13 amino acids. V trimming: 11 bases; J trimming: 4 bases; junction bases outside the gene matches: 6. Germline V gene sequence: CDR1 LNHDA, CDR2 SQIVND (reference sequence). The CDR3 loop reads CAGGQGHNQPQHF. The CDR3 bases are TGTGCCGGTGGACAGGGGCATAATCAGCCCCAGCATTTT.

The chain carries TRBV19 and TRBJ2-1; tentatively, D is TRBD1 (7 bases). Trimming pared 6 bases from V and 9 bases from J, leaving 15 bases between. The germline V gene has CDR1 LNHDA and CDR2 SQIVND (reference sequence). The length of the CDR3 is 13 residues. This chain's CDR3 is CASRGTARGEQFF. The CDR3 DNA is TGTGCCAGTAGAGGGACAGCGCGGGGTGAGCAGTTCTTC.

This clone was picked up a small number of times. V is TRBV27 and J is TRBJ1-1; TRBD1 is a possible D gene (5 bases). CDR1 and CDR2 (germline): MNHEY, SMNVEV (reference sequence). The V end was cut by 4 bases, the J end by 6 bases, with 24 bases between. The length of the CDR3 is 17 residues. In nucleotides, the CDR3 is TGTGCCAGCAGTTATGTACAACCCGGGACTCGGGGCCCTGAAGCTTTCTTT. Translated: CASSYVQPGTRGPEAFF.

The sample holds a few counts of this clone. This chain connects TRBV2 to TRBJ1-1, with D perhaps TRBD1 (5 bases). The CDR3 runs to 11 residues. Deletions cut 7 bases from V and 7 bases from J, with 10 bases between. From germline, CDR1 is SNHLY and CDR2 FYNNEI. The CDR3 sequence is CASTRTSEAFF. CDR3 DNA sequence: TGTGCCAGCACCCGGACAAGTGAAGCTTTCTTT.

The rearrangement uses TRBV14 and TRBJ2-7; TRBD1 matches 8 bases. The CDR3 runs to 15 residues. After removal of 2 bases from V and 6 bases from J, the junction contained 9 bases not matched to a gene. Per germline, CDR1 SGHDN and CDR2 FVKESK. The CDR3 protein is CASSQFSRGLSEQYF. In DNA, the CDR3 is TGTGCCAGCAGCCAATTTTCCAGGGGGCTTAGCGAGCAGTACTTC.